This TCR beta chain was sequenced in a study of T cells in Graves' hyperthyroidism and ophthalmopathy. What was amplified from RNA transcripts were TCR beta CDR3 regions. HTBI primers drove first-round RT-PCR of the TCR CDR3. From the multiplex PCR reads, TCRdb called clonotypes with MiXCR, one entry per CDR3 protein. The sample shows 350,000 or so distinct CDR3 sequences, 17% of them seen only once. Germline V gives CDR1 GTSNPN, CDR2 SVGIG (reference sequence). V dropped 0 bases and J dropped 6 bases, with 9 bases sitting between them. This CDR3 has 14 residues. The TCR originated in a woman in her 30s with Graves' hyperthyroidism that later progressed to Graves' ophthalmopathy. Specimen: blood. The rearrangement joins TRBV30 to TRBJ1-6; no firm D call. CDR3 DNA: TGTGCCTGGAGTGTCAGAGCCTCTAATTCACCCCTCCACTTT. It translates to CAWSVRASNSPLHF.